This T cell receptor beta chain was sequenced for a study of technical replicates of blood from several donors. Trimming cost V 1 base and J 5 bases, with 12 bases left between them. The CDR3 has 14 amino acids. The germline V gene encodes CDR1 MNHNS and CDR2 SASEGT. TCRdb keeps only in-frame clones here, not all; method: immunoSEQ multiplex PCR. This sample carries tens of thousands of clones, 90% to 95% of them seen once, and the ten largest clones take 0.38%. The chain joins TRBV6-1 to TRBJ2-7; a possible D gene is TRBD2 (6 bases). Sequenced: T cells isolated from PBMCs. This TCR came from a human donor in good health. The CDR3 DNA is TGTGCCAGCAGTGAAGTTGGAGGGGTACACGAGCAGTACTTC. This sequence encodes CASSEVGGVHEQYF.